This T cell receptor (beta chain) was found in a study of cytotoxic CD8 clonotypes in ibrutinib-treated CLL. Broader study findings: Contraction or stability on treatment was seen for public clonotypes, which were uncommon.

TCR beta library input comprised approximately 1.9 micrograms of genomic DNA from cryopreserved PBMCs. Germline assignment: CDR1 MDHEN and CDR2 SYDVKM. Trimming removed 5 bases from V and 8 bases from J; junction bases left unmatched: 11. CDR3 length: 15 residues. A single count supports this clone. Its antigen remains unidentified. This table comes from immunoSEQ multiplex PCR, and its TCRdb copy is limited to in-frame clones, with some not included. The sample consists of over 140,000 clones, around 82% of them appearing once. The chain carries TRBV28 and TRBJ1-3; 8 nucleotides match TRBD1. Sequenced here: PBMCs, sampled after 36 months of ibrutinib treatment. The clonotype originates from a human donor with chronic lymphocytic leukemia. CDR3 amino acids: CASSPPGQGLYTIYF. The CDR3 nucleotides are TGTGCCAGCAGTCCCCCCGGACAGGGTTTATACACCATATATTTT.